These T cell receptor beta chains were read from a single sample in a study of T cells after yellow fever vaccination. Via MiXCR, TCRdb re-called the 5' RACE reads, giving one row per CDR3 protein. The repertoire holds about 340,000 distinct CDR3 sequences, with under 15% as singletons. The starting material was CD4+ T cells sorted from PBMCs, obtained 15 days after the yellow fever booster vaccination. These receptors originate from a man aged 18 to 29 who received the YFV17D yellow fever vaccine. Both conserved end residues are part of each CDR3. D genes are given only for firm matches. The size of a clone is reported for some rows only, either as once, few or many, or as a class for expanded clones.

-	-	TRBV3-1	TRBJ2-5	CASSQGGAMVETQYF	TGTGCCAGCAGCCAGGGTGGGGCTATGGTGGAGACCCAGTACTTC
TRBD2	few	TRBV7-9	TRBJ2-1	CASSLTGTRGHEQFF	TGTGCCAGCAGCCTAACCGGGACTAGGGGTCATGAGCAGTTCTTC
-	-	TRBV20-1	TRBJ1-1	CSGLPRGSRTEAFF	TGCAGTGGTTTACCCCGAGGGTCTCGCACTGAAGCTTTCTTT
-	-	TRBV9	TRBJ2-1	CASSVAQGGFRNEQFF	TGTGCCAGCAGCGTAGCTCAGGGAGGTTTTCGCAATGAGCAGTTCTTC
-	-	TRBV15	TRBJ1-4	CATSRDRVWTANKKLFF	TGTGCCACCAGCAGAGATCGGGTCTGGACAGCTAATAAAAAACTGTTTTTT
-	-	TRBV12-3/TRBV12-4	TRBJ2-3	CASSLKLTTQYF	TGTGCCAGCAGTCTCAAGTTGACTACGCAGTATTTT
TRBD1	few	TRBV6-5	TRBJ2-7	CASSYLPGQGYEQYF	TGTGCCAGCAGTTACTTGCCGGGACAGGGCTACGAGCAGTACTTC
-	-	TRBV11-3	TRBJ2-5	CASSLEGGWETQYF	TGTGCCAGCAGCTTAGAAGGGGGATGGGAGACCCAGTACTTC
-	few	TRBV29-1	TRBJ2-1	CTSNKGDNEQFF	TGCACCTCTAATAAGGGGGACAATGAGCAGTTCTTC
TRBD1	few	TRBV10-3	TRBJ1-4	CAISAGGREKLFF	TGTGCCATCAGTGCAGGGGGACGGGAAAAACTGTTTTTT
TRBD1	few	TRBV18	TRBJ1-1	CASSDRGAEAFF	TGTGCCAGCTCAGACAGGGGCGCTGAAGCTTTCTTT